The entry that follows covers one TCR beta chain sequence. With random hexamers, reverse transcription was performed on about 0.5 to 1 ug of RNA. Via MiXCR, TCRdb re-called the immunoSEQ multiplex PCR reads, giving one row per CDR3 protein. The table records approximately 200,000 distinct CDR3 sequences, nearly 95% of them present only once. This CDR3 has 13 amino acids. The V end lost 0 bases, the J end lost 8 bases, and 13 bases lay between the germline ends. From germline, CDR1 is SQVTM and CDR2 ANQGSEA. These data come from a study of CD8 T cells in Susac syndrome. V gene TRBV29-1 combines with J gene TRBJ2-5, with D perhaps TRBD2 (5 bases). The sample taken for sequencing was CD4+ T cells from PBMCs. This receptor was taken from a human donor with multiple sclerosis. CDR3 sequence: CSVEENGPGTQYF. CDR3 in DNA: TGCAGCGTTGAAGAGAACGGGCCGGGAACCCAGTACTTC.